The 5 T cell receptor beta chains presented below share a single source sample, sequenced in a study of T cells expressing NK-cell markers. From the 5' RACE reads, TCRdb lists one entry per CDR3 protein and no DNA. This sample lists approximately 170,000 distinct CDR3 sequences; its ten largest clones have 20% to 25%. The specimen sequenced was blood T cells: a sorted CD56 or NKG2C T cell subset, CD4+ or CD8+ T cells, or bulk PBMC T cells (not recorded which). The receptors come from a man aged 18 to 69 in good health.

The genes are TRBV25-1 and TRBJ1-1; TCRdb's assignment of TRBD1 cannot be checked, as there is no DNA. CDR3 length: 11 amino acids. Germline V gives CDR1 MGHDK, CDR2 SYGVNS. CDR3 amino acids: CASSGGQEAFF.

The J gene is TRBJ2-7, the V gene TRBV2; as DNA is missing, the TRBD1 call by TCRdb cannot be tested. Germline loops: CDR1 SNHLY, CDR2 FYNNEI. This CDR3 comprises 16 residues. The chain's CDR3 is CASSEARTPRDDEQYF.

The genes are TRBV23-1 and TRBJ1-5; the D call from TCRdb, TRBD1, cannot be confirmed without DNA. TRBV23-1 is an open reading frame whose function is uncertain. The CDR3 spans 11 residues. The CDR3 sequence is CASQGGQPQHF.

The chain has TRBV25-1 and TRBJ2-2; TCRdb calls TRBD1, which cannot be checked without DNA. The CDR3 is made up of 16 amino acids. The V gene's germline CDR1 is MGHDK and CDR2 SYGVNS. CDR3 sequence: CASSPPGQGETGELFF.

V usage is TRBV6-5 and J usage is TRBJ2-3. There are 12 residues in the CDR3. Per germline, CDR1 MNHEY and CDR2 SVGAGI. This CDR3 reads CASKSGYDTQYF.